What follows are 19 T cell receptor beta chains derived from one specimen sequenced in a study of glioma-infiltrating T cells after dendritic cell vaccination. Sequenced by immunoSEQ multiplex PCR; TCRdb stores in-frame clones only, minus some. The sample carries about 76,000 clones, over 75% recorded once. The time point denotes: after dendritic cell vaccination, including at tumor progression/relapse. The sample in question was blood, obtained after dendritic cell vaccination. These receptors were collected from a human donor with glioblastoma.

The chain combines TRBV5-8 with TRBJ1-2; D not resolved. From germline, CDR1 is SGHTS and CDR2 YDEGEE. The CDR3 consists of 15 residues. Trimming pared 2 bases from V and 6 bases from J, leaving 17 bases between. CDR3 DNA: TGTGCCAGCAGCTTACGGGATGGCAGGACCCATGGCTACACCTTC. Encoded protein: CASSLRDGRTHGYTF.

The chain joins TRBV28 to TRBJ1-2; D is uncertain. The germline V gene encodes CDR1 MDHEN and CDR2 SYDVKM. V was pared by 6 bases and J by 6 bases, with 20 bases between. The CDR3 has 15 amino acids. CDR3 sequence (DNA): TGTGCCAGCAGATCCCAAACCTATTCTCTAGATGGCTACACCTTC. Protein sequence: CASRSQTYSLDGYTF.

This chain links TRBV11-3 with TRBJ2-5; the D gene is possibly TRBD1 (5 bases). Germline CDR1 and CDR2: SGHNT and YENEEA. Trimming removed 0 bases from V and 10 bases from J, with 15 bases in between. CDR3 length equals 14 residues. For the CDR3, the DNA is TGTGCCAGCAGCTTAGAGCCCCTCTGGGGCGGCCAGTACTTC. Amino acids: CASSLEPLWGGQYF. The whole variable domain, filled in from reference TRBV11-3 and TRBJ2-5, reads EAGVVQSPRYKIIEKKQPVAFWCNPISGHNTLYWYLQNLGQGPELLIRYENEEAVDDSQLPKDRFSAERLKGVDSTLKIQPAELGDSAVYLCASSLEPLWGGQYFGPGTRLLVL.

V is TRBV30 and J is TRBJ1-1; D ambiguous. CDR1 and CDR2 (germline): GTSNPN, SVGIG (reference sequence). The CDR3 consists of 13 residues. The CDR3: CVNRPDTNTEAFF. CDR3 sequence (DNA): TGTGTCAACCGTCCAGACACGAACACTGAAGCTTTCTTT. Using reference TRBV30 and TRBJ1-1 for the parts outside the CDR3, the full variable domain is SQTIHQWPATLVQPVGSPLSLECTVEGTSNPNLYWYRQAAGRGLQLLFYSVGIGQISSEVPQNLSASRPQDRQFILSSKKLLLSDSGFYLCVNRPDTNTEAFFGQGTRLTVV.

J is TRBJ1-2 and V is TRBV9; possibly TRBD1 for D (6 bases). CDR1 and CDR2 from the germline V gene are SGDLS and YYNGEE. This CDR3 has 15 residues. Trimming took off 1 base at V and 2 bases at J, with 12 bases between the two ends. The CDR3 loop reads CASSVNRETNYGYTF. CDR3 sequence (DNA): TGTGCCAGCAGCGTAAACAGGGAAACGAACTATGGCTACACCTTC.

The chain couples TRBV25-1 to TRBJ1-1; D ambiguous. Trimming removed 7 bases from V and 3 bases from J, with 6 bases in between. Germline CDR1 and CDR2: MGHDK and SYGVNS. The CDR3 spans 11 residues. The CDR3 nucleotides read TGTGCCAGCACCGGTTACACTGAAGCTTTCTTT. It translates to CASTGYTEAFF.

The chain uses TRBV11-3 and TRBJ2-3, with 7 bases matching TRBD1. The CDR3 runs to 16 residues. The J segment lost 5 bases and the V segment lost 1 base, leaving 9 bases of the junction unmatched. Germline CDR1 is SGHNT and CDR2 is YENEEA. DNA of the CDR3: TGTGCCAGCAGCTTAGGCGGCAGGGGGTTTAAAGATACGCAGTATTTT. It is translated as CASSLGGRGFKDTQYF.

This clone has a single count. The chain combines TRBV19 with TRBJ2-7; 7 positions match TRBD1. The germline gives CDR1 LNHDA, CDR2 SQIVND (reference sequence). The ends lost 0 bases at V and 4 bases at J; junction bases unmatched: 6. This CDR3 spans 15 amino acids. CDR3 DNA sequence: TGTGCCAGTAGTATAGAGGCAGGGGGATATTACGAGCAGTACTTC. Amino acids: CASSIEAGGYYEQYF.

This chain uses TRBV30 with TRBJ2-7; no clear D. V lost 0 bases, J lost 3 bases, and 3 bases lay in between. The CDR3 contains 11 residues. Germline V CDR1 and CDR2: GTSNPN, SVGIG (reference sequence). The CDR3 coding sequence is TGTGCCTGGAGTGTCGGCTACGAGCAGTACTTC. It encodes CAWSVGYEQYF.

CDR3 residues: CASSLGTGITDTQYF. In nucleotides, the CDR3 is TGTGCCAGCAGCTTGGGGACGGGGATCACAGATACGCAGTATTTT. This chain links TRBV5-6 with TRBJ2-3; D is perhaps TRBD2 (5 bases). Germline loops: CDR1 SGHDT, CDR2 YYEEEE. The germline V and J ends were trimmed by 0 bases and 2 bases, with 10 bases remaining between them. The CDR3 runs to 15 residues.

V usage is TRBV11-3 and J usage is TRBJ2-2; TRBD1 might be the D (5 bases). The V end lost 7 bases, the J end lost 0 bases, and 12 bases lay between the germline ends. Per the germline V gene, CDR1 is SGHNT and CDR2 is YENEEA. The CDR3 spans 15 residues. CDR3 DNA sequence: TGTGCCAGCAATTTGGCAGGGACGAACACCGGGGAGCTGTTTTTT. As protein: CASNLAGTNTGELFF.

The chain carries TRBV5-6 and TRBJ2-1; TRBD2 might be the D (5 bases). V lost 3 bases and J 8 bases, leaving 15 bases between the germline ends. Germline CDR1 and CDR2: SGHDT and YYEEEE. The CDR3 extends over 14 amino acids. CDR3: CASSWEHAGHEQFF. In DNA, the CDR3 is TGTGCCAGCAGCTGGGAACACGCGGGCCATGAGCAGTTCTTC. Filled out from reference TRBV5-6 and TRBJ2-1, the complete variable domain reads DAGVTQSPTHLIKTRGQQVTLRCSPKSGHDTVSWYQQALGQGPQFIFQYYEEEERQRGNFPDRFSGHQFPNYSSELNVNALLLGDSALYLCASSWEHAGHEQFFGPGTRLTVL.

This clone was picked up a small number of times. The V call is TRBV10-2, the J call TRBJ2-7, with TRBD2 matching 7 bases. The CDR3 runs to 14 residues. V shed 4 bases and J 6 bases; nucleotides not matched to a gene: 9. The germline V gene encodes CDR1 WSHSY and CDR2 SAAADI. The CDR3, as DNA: TGCGCCAGCAGTGTGTCAGGACTAGGCCTCGAGCAGTACTTC. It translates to CASSVSGLGLEQYF.

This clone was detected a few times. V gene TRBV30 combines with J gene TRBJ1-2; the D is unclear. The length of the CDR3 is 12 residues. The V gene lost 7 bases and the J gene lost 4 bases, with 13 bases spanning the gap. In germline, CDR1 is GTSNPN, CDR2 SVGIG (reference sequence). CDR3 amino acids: CAFARQVYGYTF. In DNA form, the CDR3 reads TGTGCCTTCGCCCGGCAGGTCTATGGCTACACCTTC. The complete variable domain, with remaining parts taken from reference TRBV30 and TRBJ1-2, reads SQTIHQWPATLVQPVGSPLSLECTVEGTSNPNLYWYRQAAGRGLQLLFYSVGIGQISSEVPQNLSASRPQDRQFILSSKKLLLSDSGFYLCAFARQVYGYTFGSGTRLTVV.

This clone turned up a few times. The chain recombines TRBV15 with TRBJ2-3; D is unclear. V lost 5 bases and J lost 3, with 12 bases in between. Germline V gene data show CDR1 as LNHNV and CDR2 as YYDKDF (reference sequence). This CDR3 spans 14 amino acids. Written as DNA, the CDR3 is TGTGCCACCAGCCGCCGGCCCGGGACAGATACGCAGTATTTT. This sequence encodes CATSRRPGTDTQYF.

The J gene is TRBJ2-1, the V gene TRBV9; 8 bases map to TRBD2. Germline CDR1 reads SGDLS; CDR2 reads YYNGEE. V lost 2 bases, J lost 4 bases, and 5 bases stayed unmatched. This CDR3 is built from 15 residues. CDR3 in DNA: TGTGCCAGCAGCGTTACTAGCGGTATATACAATGAGCAGTTCTTC. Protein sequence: CASSVTSGIYNEQFF.

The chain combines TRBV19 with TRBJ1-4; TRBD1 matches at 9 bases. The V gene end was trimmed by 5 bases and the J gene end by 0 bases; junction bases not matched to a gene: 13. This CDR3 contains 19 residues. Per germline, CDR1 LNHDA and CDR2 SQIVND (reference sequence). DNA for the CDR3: TGTGCCAGTAGTCTCGGACAGGGGCGGCCCCCTGCAACTAATGAAAAACTGTTTTTT. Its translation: CASSLGQGRPPATNEKLFF.

The CDR3 protein is CASSLDRAVGELFF. The DNA of the CDR3 is TGTGCCAGCAGCCTTGACAGGGCGGTCGGGGAGCTGTTTTTT. The chain couples TRBV7-3 to TRBJ2-2, with 7 bases identical to TRBD1. Trimming took 5 bases from V and 7 from J; bases not matched to a gene: 7. Looked up from germline, CDR1 is SGHTA and CDR2 is FQGTGA. The CDR3 sequence is 14 residues long.

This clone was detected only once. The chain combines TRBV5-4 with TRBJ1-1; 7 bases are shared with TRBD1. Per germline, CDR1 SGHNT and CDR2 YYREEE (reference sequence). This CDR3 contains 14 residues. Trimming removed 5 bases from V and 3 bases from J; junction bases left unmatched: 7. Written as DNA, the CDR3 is TGTGCCAGCAGACGTGACAGGGAGCACACTGAAGCTTTCTTT. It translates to CASRRDREHTEAFF.